This T cell receptor (beta chain) is drawn from a study of T-cell memory formation after mild COVID-19. V lost 1 base to trimming and J lost 4 bases; unmatched junction nucleotides: 6. The V gene's germline CDR1 is SNHLY and CDR2 FYNNEI. The CDR3 loop spans 15 amino acids. Amplification by 5'RACE using constant-segment primers produced TCR alpha and TCR beta cDNA libraries that carried sample barcodes and UMIs. TCRdb redid the calling of the 5' RACE reads with MiXCR, one entry per CDR3 protein. The sample yields 350,000 to 400,000 distinct CDR3 sequences, about an eighth seen once. This TCR was sampled from a young man who had mild COVID-19 (a few samples of this study predate the infection). Cell type and time point are not known. Sample: PBMCs or a T cell subset sorted from them (not recorded which). The chain joins TRBV2 to TRBJ1-2; 7 nucleotides line up with TRBD1. This chain's CDR3 is CASSEGAGGVYGYTF. The CDR3 nucleotides read TGTGCCAGCAGTGAAGGGGCAGGGGGAGTCTATGGCTACACCTTC.